This TCR beta chain was recorded in a study of blood T cell repertoires in COVID-19. As for the study in general: Sites in the United States, Italy and Spain provided acute and convalescent COVID-19 samples. T cells, B-cell-depleted T cells, or PBMCs supplied cDNA or gDNA.

Sequencing used immunoSEQ multiplex PCR; TCRdb keeps in-frame clones, though not all of them. The table includes 150,000 or so clones, around 79% detected once. The CDR3 loop spans 16 amino acids. The junction had 12 bases not matched to a gene; V was cut back by 6 bases and J by 3 bases. Germline assignment: CDR1 MNHEY and CDR2 SVGEGT. This clone was found a few times. The sequence derives from a woman between 65 and 79 years old with COVID-19, enrolled during active disease. The J gene is TRBJ1-2, the V gene TRBV6-2 or TRBV6-3; 8 bases align to TRBD1. The sample consisted of peripheral blood. CDR3 region: CASSQDRGPVYYGYTF. For the CDR3, the DNA is TGTGCCAGCAGCCAAGACAGGGGCCCCGTTTACTATGGCTACACCTTC.